The 5 T cell receptor beta chains presented below share a single source sample, sequenced in a study of tumor and adjacent non-tumor tissue in lung cancer. Three rounds of nested PCR, following a modified ARM-PCR protocol, produced the TCRbeta library. In TCRdb, the multiplex PCR reads were re-called with MiXCR into one record per CDR3 protein. Of approximately 44,000 distinct CDR3 sequences listed, 60% are singletons. This sample's RNA came from whole unsorted tissue. More than 3 cm separated this lung sample from the edge of the tumor. What was sequenced was distant non-tumor lung tissue. The receptors originated from a man aged 45-65 years with non-small cell lung cancer.

Regarding this clonotype: The CDR3 does not end in the conserved phenylalanine or tryptophan, so this is likely a read error. The gene calls are TRBV28 and TRBJ2-3; 7 bases align to TRBD2. Germline V CDR1 and CDR2: MDHEN, SYDVKM. The CDR3 sequence is 15 residues long. The junction had 12 bases not matched to a gene; V was cut back by 8 bases and J by 4 bases. The CDR3 loop is CASSPGGARADTQYS. DNA of the CDR3: TGTGCCAGCTCACCGGGGGGAGCGCGGGCAGATACGCAGTATTCT.

With respect to this clonotype: Given a much more abundant clone one base away, this may be a read error. The chain uses TRBV6-6 and TRBJ2-2, with 8 bases identical to TRBD2. The CDR3 has 11 residues. The germline V gene has CDR1 MNHNY and CDR2 SVGAGI (reference sequence). The CDR3 bases are TGTATCAGCGGGAGCCCCAGGGAGCTGTTTTTT. Its protein is CISGSPRELFF.

In regard to this clonotype: The CDR3 does not close with the conserved phenylalanine or tryptophan, likely indicating a read error. The chain is built from TRBV4-2 and TRBJ2-7; D tentatively fits TRBD1 or TRBD2 (5 bases each). This CDR3 spans 14 amino acids. Germline loops: CDR1 LGHNA, CDR2 YNFKEQ. This CDR3 is CAISNRDPPYEQYL. The CDR3 DNA sequence: TGTGCCATCAGCAACCGGGACCCTCCCTACGAGCAGTACCTT.

As for this clonotype: An end of the junction differs from the germline gene, which may be a read error. The chain combines TRBV9 with TRBJ2-7, with 11 bases lining up with TRBD2. Germline assignment: CDR1 SGDLS and CDR2 YYNGEE. There are 15 residues in the CDR3. CDR3 nucleotides: TGTGCCGGCAGCGTGACGGGGACTAGCGGCTACGAGCAGTACTTC. Translating it yields CAGSVTGTSGYEQYF.

Notes on this clonotype: A much larger clone sits a single nucleotide away, making a read error possible. V is TRBV7-8 and J is TRBJ2-7, with D perhaps given as TRBD1 or TRBD2 (5 bases each). The CDR3 has 13 residues. V was clipped by 2 bases and J by 5 bases, with 10 bases between them. The germline CDR1 and CDR2 sequences are SGHVS and FQNEAQ. DNA of the CDR3: TGTGCCAGCAGCTTAACTGGGGGTCACGAGCAGTACTTC. Its translation: CASSLTGGHEQYF.